This TCR beta chain was captured in a study of blood T cell repertoires in COVID-19. For the study at large: COVID-19 samples from acute and convalescent phases originated in the United States, Italy and Spain.

Data came from immunoSEQ multiplex PCR; TCRdb stores just in-frame clones and leaves some out. Counted here are 60,000 to 80,000 clones, 86% occurring once; the ten biggest clones make up approximately 1.2%. J was trimmed by 2 bases and V by 0 bases; bases with no gene match: 16. The germline gives CDR1 LGHNA, CDR2 YSLEER. This CDR3 contains 20 residues. V usage is TRBV4-3 and J usage is TRBJ2-1, with TRBD1 matching over 7 bases. The receptor's source is an elderly woman with acute or convalescent COVID-19. The sequenced sample was peripheral blood. The CDR3 loop reads CASSQDRGTQLRWTYNEQFF. The CDR3 coding sequence is TGCGCCAGCAGCCAAGACAGGGGGACCCAACTCCGATGGACCTACAATGAGCAGTTCTTC.